This T cell receptor (beta chain) was recovered during a study of blood T cells in healthy people across ages. With a J-beta primer mix and a sample-barcoded 5' primer, a second PCR ran roughly 6 to 11 cycles. Each CDR3 protein is one row after TCRdb ran MiXCR on the 5' RACE reads. This repertoire shows about 1.8 million distinct CDR3 sequences, less than 50% found once; its top ten account for approximately 2%. Remarks on this clonotype: Its specificity is not known.

Study-level results: The lack of PBMC sorting stopped any conclusive naive versus antigen-experienced comparison.

This CDR3 has 15 amino acids. CDR1 is MNHEY and CDR2 is SVGEGT in the germline V gene. V was cut by 2 bases and J by 4 bases, with 14 bases left in between. The sequenced material came from blood. The gene calls are TRBV6-2 or TRBV6-3 and TRBJ2-5; D possibly uses TRBD1 or TRBD2 (6 bases each). The sequence was obtained from a woman aged 40 to 49 in good health. CDR3 coding DNA: TGTGCCAGCAGTTACGGGACAAGGAGGGGAGAGACCCAGTACTTC. Translation: CASSYGTRRGETQYF.